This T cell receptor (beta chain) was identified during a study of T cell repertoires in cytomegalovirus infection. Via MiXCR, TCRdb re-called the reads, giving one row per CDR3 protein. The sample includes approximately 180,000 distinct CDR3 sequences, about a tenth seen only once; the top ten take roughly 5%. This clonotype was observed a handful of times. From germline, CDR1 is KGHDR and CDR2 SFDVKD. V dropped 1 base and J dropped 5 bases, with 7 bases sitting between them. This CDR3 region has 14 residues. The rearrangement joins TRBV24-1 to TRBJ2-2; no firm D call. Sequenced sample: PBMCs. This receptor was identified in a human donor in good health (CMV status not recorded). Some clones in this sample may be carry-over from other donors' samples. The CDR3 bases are TGTGCCACCAGTGATTTTGAGGTAACCGGGGAGCTGTTTTTT. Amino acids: CATSDFEVTGELFF.